This is a list of T cell receptor beta chains from one sample in a study of blood T cell repertoires in COVID-19. Produced via immunoSEQ multiplex PCR; TCRdb's table is partial and in-frame only. Among around 81,000 clones, approximately 80% were seen once, and the ten largest hold 3% to 4%. Sequencing input: peripheral blood. The receptors were sampled from a middle-aged man with acute or convalescent COVID-19. The CDR3 runs from the conserved cysteine through the conserved F or W. D genes are given only for firm matches. The size of a clone is reported for some rows only, either as once, few or many, or as a class for expanded clones.

abundance	d_gene	j_gene	v_gene	CDR3nt	CDR3aa
once	TRBD1	TRBJ1-2	TRBV2	TGTGCCAGCAGCGCTGGGCAGGGGGTGGGCTACACCTTC	CASSAGQGVGYTF
.	TRBD1	TRBJ1-1	TRBV2	TGTGCCAGCAGAGCTTTTACAGGGGGCGCCGGGGAAGCTTTCTTT	CASRAFTGGAGEAFF
.	.	TRBJ2-2	TRBV5-8	TGTGCCAGCACCCCGGGGGTCCTGAACACCGGGGAGCTGTTTTTT	CASTPGVLNTGELFF
few	TRBD2	TRBJ2-2	TRBV19	TGTGCCAGTAACTCTAGGTCGGGGACTAGCGGGAGGCCCAACACCGGGGAGCTGTTTTTT	CASNSRSGTSGRPNTGELFF
.	.	TRBJ1-4	TRBV4-3	TGCGCCAGCAGCAGGGGGGGAACTAATGAAAAACTGTTTTTT	CASSRGGTNEKLFF
.	.	TRBJ2-7	TRBV29-1	TGCAGCGGGACAGATTCCTACGAGCAGTACTTC	CSGTDSYEQYF
.	TRBD2	TRBJ2-1	TRBV15	TGTGCCACCAGCAGAGTTGGACTAGCGGGAAATGAGCAGTTCTTC	CATSRVGLAGNEQFF
few	TRBD1	TRBJ1-6	TRBV7-2	TGTGCCAGCAGCTTTACAGGGGACGGTGGGGTACCCCCCCTCCACTTT	CASSFTGDGGVPPLHF
.	TRBD1	TRBJ2-3	TRBV18	TGTGCCAGCTCACCACCGGGACAGGGGAAGGGGGATACGCAGTATTTT	CASSPPGQGKGDTQYF
.	TRBD2	TRBJ2-1	TRBV11-3	TGTGCCAGCAGCTTAGTGGTGGCTAGCGGATACAATGAGCAGTTCTTC	CASSLVVASGYNEQFF
.	.	TRBJ2-7	TRBV2	TGTGCCAGCAGTGATTCGGGGGTAAGGTACGAGCAGTACTTC	CASSDSGVRYEQYF
.	.	TRBJ1-5	TRBV6-6	TGTGCCAGCAGCCCATCAGGGAGGAACGATCAGCCCCAGCATTTT	CASSPSGRNDQPQHF
.	.	TRBJ1-5	TRBV12-3/TRBV12-4	TGTGCCAGCAGGGGAGAAGGAAAACAGCCCCAGCATTTT	CASRGEGKQPQHF
.	.	TRBJ1-1	TRBV5-1	TGCGCCAGCAGCTTGTCACAGAGAGAAGCTTTCTTT	CASSLSQREAFF
.	TRBD2	TRBJ2-7	TRBV7-2	TGTGCCAGCAGCTTAGTAGCTAGCGGGAGTGTACCCTACGAGCAGTACTTC	CASSLVASGSVPYEQYF
.	TRBD1	TRBJ2-1	TRBV24-1	TGTGCCACCAGTGACAGGGACAGGGCTACCAATGAGCAGTTCTTC	CATSDRDRATNEQFF
.	.	TRBJ2-1	TRBV24-1	TGTGCCACCAGTGAGTCGCAGTACAATGAGCAGTTCTTC	CATSESQYNEQFF